Listed here are 10 T cell receptor beta chains from one sample, sequenced in a study of beta chain features in type 1 diabetes. Their antigens remain unidentified. The entirety of the isolated RNA underwent reverse transcription, so expressed TCRB transcripts were sequenced. Assay used: immunoSEQ multiplex PCR; TCRdb lists only in-frame clones, some missing. The sample contains some 290,000 clones, roughly an eighth of which appear only once. Overall study results and limits: Moderate but significant shortening of TCRB CDR3s was recorded in all four CD4+ subsets from Type 1 diabetes patients.

The specimen was naive CD4+ T cells from blood. The source of these receptors is a man aged 25 to 40 with type 1 diabetes.

The chain joins TRBV11-2 to TRBJ2-4; D is unresolved. The CDR3 is 14 residues long. V was cut by 5 bases and J by 0 bases, with 8 bases left in between. Per germline, CDR1 SGHAT and CDR2 FQNNGV. The CDR3 nucleotides are TGTGCCAGCAGCCCTGGGCTAGCCAAAAACATTCAGTACTTC. Amino acids: CASSPGLAKNIQYF. The full variable domain, in which reference TRBV11-2 and TRBJ2-4 provide the parts outside the CDR3, is EAGVAQSPRYKIIEKRQSVAFWCNPISGHATLYWYQQILGQGPKLLIQFQNNGVVDDSQLPKDRFSAERLKGVDSTLKIQPAKLEDSAVYLCASSPGLAKNIQYFGAGTRLSVL.

The chain couples TRBV5-4 to TRBJ2-7; tentative D call: TRBD2 (5 bases). In germline, CDR1 is SGHNT, CDR2 YYREEE (reference sequence). V gave up 2 bases and J gave up 0 bases, with 9 bases separating them. This CDR3 has 14 amino acids. The CDR3 loop reads CASSFKDSSYEQYF. CDR3 sequence (DNA): TGTGCCAGCAGCTTCAAGGACTCCTCCTACGAGCAGTACTTC.

In this sample, this clone turned up a few times. The V call is TRBV2, the J call TRBJ2-2, with 12 bases fitting TRBD2. Trimming took 3 bases from V and 8 from J; bases not matched to a gene: 1. From germline, CDR1 is SNHLY and CDR2 FYNNEI. CDR3 length equals 14 residues. CDR3 protein: CASSETSGSGELFF. CDR3 sequence (DNA): TGTGCCAGCAGTGAGACTAGCGGGAGTGGGGAGCTGTTTTTT.

This clone was observed a few times. The genes are TRBV18 and TRBJ1-2, with 8 positions matching TRBD1. V trimming: 3 bases; J trimming: 5 bases; junction bases outside the gene matches: 5. The CDR3 has 14 amino acids. Germline assignment: CDR1 KGHSH and CDR2 LQKENI. CDR3 amino acids: CASSPDRETYGYTF. For the CDR3, the DNA is TGTGCCAGCTCACCGGACAGGGAAACTTATGGCTACACCTTC.

This chain uses TRBV6-6 with TRBJ2-7, with D maybe TRBD1 (5 bases). V was clipped by 2 bases and J by 9 bases, with 11 bases between them. The CDR3 covers 12 residues. In germline, CDR1 is MNHNY, CDR2 SVGAGI (reference sequence). The CDR3 loop is CASSYGQGGQYF. The CDR3 nucleotides are TGTGCCAGCAGTTACGGGCAGGGCGGGCAGTACTTC.

Only a few counts were recorded for this clone. The rearrangement uses TRBV11-2 and TRBJ2-7; D is perhaps TRBD2 (6 bases). In germline, CDR1 is SGHAT, CDR2 FQNNGV. The CDR3 is made up of 14 amino acids. V was shortened by 8 bases and J by 5 bases, with 19 bases between the two germline ends. CDR3 in amino acids: CASGVGLASHEQYF. The CDR3 DNA sequence: TGTGCCAGCGGCGTGGGGCTAGCGTCGCACGAGCAGTACTTC.

This chain connects TRBV11-1 to TRBJ2-2; D gene ambiguous. This CDR3 comprises 15 residues. V lost 3 bases and J 4 bases, leaving 12 bases between the germline ends. Germline lookup yields CDR1 SGHAT and CDR2 FQDESV (reference sequence). In DNA, the CDR3 is TGTGCCAGCAGCTTCAGACACACTCGCACCGGGGAGCTGTTTTTT. It specifies CASSFRHTRTGELFF.

A few counts support this clone. The V and J genes are TRBV7-2 and TRBJ2-7, with TRBD2 as a possible D gene (5 bases). V lost 2 bases and J lost 2, with 13 bases in between. Germline CDR1 reads SGHTA; CDR2 reads FQGNSA. The CDR3 is 15 residues long. The CDR3 sequence is CASSLSLAATYEQYF. CDR3 bases: TGTGCCAGCAGCTTATCCCTAGCAGCAACCTACGAGCAGTACTTC.

A few counts support this clone. The rearrangement links TRBV12-5 to TRBJ1-1; D might be TRBD1 (5 bases). The CDR3 contains 14 residues. V was shortened by 1 base and J by 6 bases, with 12 bases between the two germline ends. Germline CDR1 is LGHNT and CDR2 is FRNRAP. The DNA for the CDR3 is TGTGCTAGTGGTTTGGGACGGGGAGGGGCTGAAGCTTTCTTT. As protein: CASGLGRGGAEAFF.

The chain combines TRBV29-1 with TRBJ2-7, with 7 bases fitting TRBD2. The germline V gene encodes CDR1 SQVTM and CDR2 ANQGSEA. The CDR3 is made up of 12 amino acids. The V and J ends lost 4 bases and 5 bases, in that order; junction bases with no gene match: 5. The CDR3 DNA sequence: TGCAGCGTTGTTCTTCGGGAGGACGAGCAGTACTTC. This translates into CSVVLREDEQYF.